The entry that follows covers one T cell receptor beta chain sequence. The data derive from a study of T cells in tuberculosis. Cells were sorted from thawed PBMC rested overnight and stained with GMM-loaded CD1B tetramer, viability dye and anti-CD3. The lipid loaded on the CD1B tetramers was C32 glucose monomycolate from Rhodococcus equi. CDR1 MNHEY and CDR2 SVGAGI come from the germline V gene. The CDR3 spans 14 residues. Losses at the gene ends were 4 bases for V and 5 bases for J; bases not matched to a gene: 2. TCR-alpha and TCR-beta chains were sequenced unpaired. Some clones are missing from TCRdb's copy, which holds only in-frame ones; the method was immunoSEQ multiplex PCR. The sample shows 50,000 or so clones, over 75% of them seen only once. The study's findings and limits: Low-affinity CD1B-GMM tetramer-binding T cells may have been missed.

The rearrangement links TRBV6-5 to TRBJ2-7, with 13 bases identical to TRBD2. The sample was CD1b-GMM tetramer-negative cells sorted from PBMCs. This TCR came from an adult woman with latent tuberculosis. The CDR3 nucleotides read TGTGCCAGCAGTTGGGGACTAGCGGGAAACGAGCAGTACTTC. This codes for CASSWGLAGNEQYF.